A selection of T cell receptor beta chains follows, all from one sample in a study of naive and memory T cell subsets. Via MiXCR, TCRdb re-called the UMI-ligation and nested PCR reads, giving one row per CDR3 protein. The table includes roughly 40,000 distinct CDR3 sequences, 13% detected once. Sequenced input: effector memory CD4+ T cells from blood. The receptors were sampled from a human donor in good health. Each CDR3 is given with its conserved first and last residue. The D gene is left open where the match is weak. Clone size is not always given. Where it is, it says once, few, many or a class for expanded clones.

size: -
V: TRBV18
J: TRBJ1-5
D: -
CDR3: CASSPGSNQPQHF
DNA: TGTGCCAGCTCACCAGGGAGCAATCAGCCCCAGCATTTT

size: few
V: TRBV5-6
J: TRBJ2-5
D: -
CDR3: CASSLVSGERETQYF
DNA: TGTGCCAGCAGCTTGGTGTCGGGAGAACGGGAGACCCAGTACTTC

size: -
V: TRBV20-1
J: TRBJ2-2
D: -
CDR3: CSVALGPLPPGELFF
DNA: TGCAGTGTCGCCTTGGGACCGCTCCCCCCCGGGGAGCTGTTTTTT

size: -
V: TRBV7-2
J: TRBJ1-2
D: -
CDR3: CASSLRTPQQGLGYTF
DNA: TGTGCCAGCAGCTTGCGGACACCTCAACAAGGGCTTGGCTACACCTTC

size: -
V: TRBV7-2
J: TRBJ1-2
D: TRBD1
CDR3: CASSRDSDYGYTF
DNA: TGTGCCAGCAGTCGGGACAGTGACTATGGCTACACCTTC

size: -
V: TRBV6-1
J: TRBJ2-1
D: TRBD2
CDR3: CASSPNRAGGLYNEQFF
DNA: TGTGCCAGCAGTCCCAACCGGGCGGGAGGGCTGTACAATGAGCAGTTCTTC

size: -
V: TRBV20-1
J: TRBJ2-1
D: -
CDR3: CSAHTSREQFF
DNA: TGCAGTGCTCACACTAGTAGAGAGCAGTTCTTC

size: few
V: TRBV5-6
J: TRBJ2-6
D: -
CDR3: CASSLMGAGANVLTF
DNA: TGTGCCAGCAGCTTGATGGGGGCTGGGGCCAACGTCCTGACTTTC

size: -
V: TRBV6-2/TRBV6-3
J: TRBJ1-1
D: -
CDR3: CASSYSRTGNTEAFF
DNA: TGTGCCAGCAGTTACTCAAGGACGGGGAACACTGAAGCTTTCTTT

size: many
V: TRBV6-5
J: TRBJ1-3
D: -
CDR3: CASRPAQDRGNTIYF
DNA: TGTGCCAGCAGACCCGCCCAAGACAGAGGAAACACCATATATTTT

size: few
V: TRBV2
J: TRBJ1-2
D: TRBD1
CDR3: CASRGQTTNYGYTF
DNA: TGTGCCAGCAGGGGACAGACAACTAACTATGGCTACACCTTC

size: -
V: TRBV9
J: TRBJ2-3
D: -
CDR3: CASSSGVSPPLTDTQYF
DNA: TGTGCCAGCAGCTCCGGAGTTTCTCCACCCCTCACAGATACGCAGTATTTT

size: -
V: TRBV7-2
J: TRBJ1-4
D: -
CDR3: CASSRKQRNEKLFF
DNA: TGTGCCAGCAGCAGGAAACAGAGAAATGAAAAACTGTTTTTT

size: few
V: TRBV15
J: TRBJ2-7
D: -
CDR3: CATSRLKGYEQYF
DNA: TGTGCCACCAGCAGACTTAAGGGTTACGAGCAGTACTTC

size: -
V: TRBV6-2/TRBV6-3
J: TRBJ2-1
D: -
CDR3: CASIGVTEQFF
DNA: TGTGCCAGCATAGGCGTCACTGAGCAGTTCTTC

size: -
V: TRBV7-2
J: TRBJ1-1
D: -
CDR3: CASSLVGYTEAFF
DNA: TGTGCCAGCAGCTTGGTTGGGTACACTGAAGCTTTCTTT

size: few
V: TRBV12-3/TRBV12-4
J: TRBJ1-5
D: -
CDR3: CASSLAVNQPQHF
DNA: TGTGCCAGCAGTTTGGCAGTAAATCAGCCCCAGCATTTT

size: many
V: TRBV24-1
J: TRBJ2-1
D: TRBD2
CDR3: CATRPGLAGPKEQFF
DNA: TGTGCCACCAGGCCGGGACTAGCGGGACCCAAAGAGCAGTTCTTC

size: many
V: TRBV7-2
J: TRBJ1-2
D: TRBD1
CDR3: CASSPDRFDGYTF
DNA: TGTGCCAGCAGCCCGGACAGGTTTGATGGCTACACCTTC

size: few
V: TRBV7-2
J: TRBJ2-1
D: -
CDR3: CASSWVGASSYNEQFF
DNA: TGTGCCAGCAGCTGGGTCGGTGCGAGCTCCTACAATGAGCAGTTCTTC

size: many
V: TRBV19
J: TRBJ1-5
D: TRBD1
CDR3: CASSVGTGYSNQPQHF
DNA: TGTGCCAGTAGTGTTGGGACAGGATATAGCAATCAGCCCCAGCATTTT

size: -
V: TRBV27
J: TRBJ2-1
D: TRBD2
CDR3: CASSRTPGTSGTNEQFF
DNA: TGTGCCAGCAGCAGAACCCCCGGGACTAGCGGGACCAATGAGCAGTTCTTC

size: few
V: TRBV27
J: TRBJ2-2
D: -
CDR3: CASSLSRGTGELFF
DNA: TGTGCCAGCAGTTTATCGCGGGGAACCGGGGAGCTGTTTTTT

size: few
V: TRBV19
J: TRBJ1-2
D: -
CDR3: CASSIGFGGSDGYTF
DNA: TGTGCCAGTAGTATAGGTTTCGGGGGCTCGGATGGCTACACCTTC

size: few
V: TRBV5-4
J: TRBJ2-3
D: TRBD1
CDR3: CASSRGGQETSTDTQYF
DNA: TGTGCCAGCAGCCGAGGGGGACAGGAGACTAGCACAGATACGCAGTATTTT

size: few
V: TRBV6-2/TRBV6-3
J: TRBJ1-5
D: TRBD1
CDR3: CASSWDRGSGNQPQHF
DNA: TGTGCCAGCAGCTGGGACAGGGGGTCCGGCAATCAGCCCCAGCATTTT

size: many
V: TRBV3-1
J: TRBJ2-1
D: -
CDR3: CASSHHQGNEQFF
DNA: TGTGCCAGCAGCCATCATCAGGGGAATGAGCAGTTCTTC

size: -
V: TRBV7-3
J: TRBJ2-3
D: -
CDR3: CASSAAPRSSRTDTQYF
DNA: TGTGCCAGCAGCGCAGCGCCTCGGAGTAGTCGCACAGATACGCAGTATTTT

size: many
V: TRBV27
J: TRBJ2-2
D: -
CDR3: CASSQSAWGNTGELFF
DNA: TGTGCCAGCAGTCAATCCGCGTGGGGAAACACCGGGGAGCTGTTTTTT

size: many
V: TRBV5-5
J: TRBJ2-2
D: TRBD2
CDR3: CASSILGLAGTGELFF
DNA: TGTGCCAGCAGTATCCTCGGACTAGCGGGGACCGGGGAGCTGTTTTTT

size: -
V: TRBV7-2
J: TRBJ2-5
D: TRBD1
CDR3: CASSVDRGRAETQYF
DNA: TGTGCCAGCAGCGTAGACAGGGGGCGCGCAGAGACCCAGTACTTC

size: -
V: TRBV18
J: TRBJ2-7
D: TRBD1
CDR3: CASSDRGNEQYF
DNA: TGTGCCAGCTCAGACAGGGGGAACGAGCAGTACTTC

size: many
V: TRBV14
J: TRBJ2-5
D: TRBD2
CDR3: CASSQEGGSGRSFTETQYF
DNA: TGTGCCAGCAGCCAAGAGGGTGGTAGCGGGAGGAGTTTTACAGAGACCCAGTACTTC

size: few
V: TRBV28
J: TRBJ2-1
D: TRBD1
CDR3: CASTGQGAKGEQFF
DNA: TGTGCCAGCACAGGACAGGGGGCTAAAGGTGAGCAGTTCTTC

size: many
V: TRBV20-1
J: TRBJ2-3
D: -
CDR3: CSASATGLGGADTQYF
DNA: TGCAGTGCTAGCGCTACAGGGTTGGGAGGGGCAGATACGCAGTATTTT

size: many
V: TRBV10-1
J: TRBJ1-2
D: TRBD1
CDR3: CASSVGQEGGYTF
DNA: TGCGCCAGCAGCGTCGGACAGGAGGGAGGCTACACCTTC

size: -
V: TRBV5-1
J: TRBJ2-7
D: -
CDR3: CASSRDRVGFPDF
DNA: TGCGCCAGCAGCCGCGACCGCGTGGGCTTCCCCGACTTC

size: once
V: TRBV4-2
J: TRBJ2-3
D: TRBD2
CDR3: CASSQASSGSGTDTQYF
DNA: TGTGCCAGCAGCCAAGCCAGTAGCGGGAGCGGCACAGATACGCAGTATTTT

size: many
V: TRBV6-6
J: TRBJ2-3
D: TRBD1
CDR3: CASSYVGQGTDTQYF
DNA: TGTGCCAGCAGTTACGTGGGACAGGGAACAGATACGCAGTATTTT

size: -
V: TRBV30
J: TRBJ2-7
D: -
CDR3: CAWTGSSYEQYF
DNA: TGTGCCTGGACAGGAAGCTCCTACGAGCAGTACTTC

size: -
V: TRBV5-4
J: TRBJ2-7
D: TRBD1
CDR3: CASSLDLTGDYEQYF
DNA: TGTGCCAGCAGCTTGGATTTGACAGGGGACTACGAGCAGTACTTC

size: few
V: TRBV14
J: TRBJ1-6
D: -
CDR3: CASSQASQSHNSPLHF
DNA: TGTGCCAGCAGCCAAGCCTCACAGTCGCATAATTCACCCCTCCACTTT

size: -
V: TRBV30
J: TRBJ1-1
D: -
CDR3: CAWDSLNTEAFF
DNA: TGTGCCTGGGACAGCCTGAACACTGAAGCTTTCTTT

size: few
V: TRBV28
J: TRBJ1-1
D: -
CDR3: CASSRRGGSTEAFF
DNA: TGTGCCAGCAGCCGGCGGGGCGGGAGCACTGAAGCTTTCTTT

size: -
V: TRBV30
J: TRBJ1-5
D: -
CDR3: CAWSGGNSNQPQHF
DNA: TGTGCCTGGAGTGGAGGTAATAGCAATCAGCCCCAGCATTTT

size: -
V: TRBV24-1
J: TRBJ1-2
D: TRBD1
CDR3: CATSDFAGGNYGYTF
DNA: TGTGCCACCAGTGATTTTGCAGGGGGGAACTATGGCTACACCTTC

size: medium-sized
V: TRBV29-1
J: TRBJ2-2
D: TRBD2
CDR3: CSAKGLAGDTGELFF
DNA: TGCAGCGCTAAAGGACTAGCGGGAGACACCGGGGAGCTGTTTTTT

size: -
V: TRBV3-1
J: TRBJ2-5
D: TRBD1
CDR3: CASSRGGQGVYF
DNA: TGTGCCAGCAGCCGCGGCGGGCAGGGGGTTTACTTC

size: many
V: TRBV23-1
J: TRBJ2-5
D: TRBD1
CDR3: CASSQIRSDRGRGETQYF
DNA: TGCGCCAGCAGTCAAATCCGCTCGGACAGGGGGCGCGGGGAGACCCAGTACTTC

size: many
V: TRBV20-1
J: TRBJ2-1
D: -
CDR3: CSAQSQTGYNEQFF
DNA: TGCAGTGCTCAGTCTCAAACAGGGTATAATGAGCAGTTCTTC